This TCR beta chain was profiled in a study of blood T cell repertoires in COVID-19. Germline V CDR1 and CDR2: SNHLY, FYNNEI. The V segment lost 8 bases and the J segment 3 bases; nucleotides outside the gene matches: 4. The length of the CDR3 is 12 residues. Source study methods: Reference gene primer amplification gave nucleated cell count estimates. The assay was immunoSEQ multiplex PCR, and TCRdb's table has in-frame clones only and misses some. That table supplies the V and J calls and clone size; D and trimming were determined from the DNA. The table has approximately 170,000 clones, more than 70% seen once; the top ten hold approximately 10%.

This receptor was obtained from an elderly woman with active or convalescent COVID-19. The chain links TRBV2 to TRBJ2-7, with 7 bases matching TRBD1. The sample taken for sequencing was peripheral blood. CDR3: CASRQGIYEQYF. The CDR3 DNA follows: TGTGCCAGCCGACAGGGAATCTACGAGCAGTACTTC.